These 18 T cell receptor beta chains came from one sample sequenced in a study of blood T cell repertoires in COVID-19. The method was immunoSEQ multiplex PCR; TCRdb's version includes in-frame clones alone and lacks a portion of them. Counted here are 180,000 or so clones, more than 75% occurring once; the ten biggest clones make up approximately 15%. The source material was PBMCs or T cells enriched from blood (not recorded which). Receptors were obtained from a man aged 55 to 70 who had been exposed to COVID-19.

This chain joins TRBV24-1 and TRBJ2-1, with 7 positions matching TRBD2. The CDR3 sequence is 14 residues long. The ends lost 5 bases at V and 4 bases at J; junction bases unmatched: 4. The germline gives CDR1 KGHDR, CDR2 SFDVKD. The CDR3 sequence: CATSVGLTYNEQFF. The CDR3 nucleotides read TGTGCCACCAGTGTGGGACTAACGTACAATGAGCAGTTCTTC.

The V and J genes are TRBV14 and TRBJ1-4, with D hard to call. The CDR3 has 16 amino acids. V dropped 0 bases and J dropped 7 bases, with 15 bases sitting between them. CDR1 is SGHDN, CDR2 FVKESK, per germline. The CDR3 protein is CASSQEWANPTEKLFF. The CDR3 DNA sequence: TGTGCCAGCAGCCAAGAATGGGCAAATCCCACTGAAAAACTGTTTTTT.

The V call is TRBV7-6, the J call TRBJ2-2; no reliable D call. Per the germline V gene, CDR1 is SGHVS and CDR2 is FNYEAQ. The germline V and J ends were trimmed by 0 bases and 7 bases, with 12 bases remaining between them. There are 15 residues in the CDR3. The CDR3 reads CASSLASNSGGELFF. The CDR3 bases are TGTGCCAGCAGCTTAGCTAGCAATTCTGGCGGGGAGCTGTTTTTT.

This clone was seen only once. The J gene is TRBJ2-1, the V gene TRBV5-1; 9 bases fit TRBD1. The ends lost 5 bases at V and 8 bases at J; junction bases unmatched: 17. The CDR3 consists of 17 residues. Germline V gene sequence: CDR1 SGHRS, CDR2 YFSETQ. The CDR3 reads CASSFRQGGVDPDEQFF. Here the CDR3 DNA reads TGCGCCAGCAGTTTCAGACAGGGGGGAGTGGATCCCGATGAGCAGTTCTTC.

The chain recombines TRBV2 with TRBJ2-5, with 7 bases fitting TRBD1. The CDR3 length is 14 residues. CDR1 is SNHLY and CDR2 is FYNNEI in the germline V gene. V gave up 2 bases and J gave up 4 bases; unmatched junction bases: 4. The CDR3 DNA sequence: TGTGCCAGCAGTGAAAACAGGGGTATAGAGACCCAGTACTTC. Translated, it gives CASSENRGIETQYF.

The chain links TRBV6-5 to TRBJ2-7, with 9 bases identical to TRBD2. After removal of 5 bases from V and 4 bases from J, the junction contained 6 bases not matched to a gene. The CDR3 runs to 14 residues. Germline values: CDR1 MNHEY, CDR2 SVGAGI. The CDR3 region has the DNA TGTGCCAGCAGTCCGGGACTAGCTGGTTACGAGCAGTACTTC. This codes for CASSPGLAGYEQYF.

The chain links TRBV6-5 to TRBJ1-3; maybe TRBD1 (6 bases). The CDR3 sequence is 13 residues long. V lost 6 bases, J lost 2 bases, and 8 bases lay in between. Germline CDR1 reads MNHEY; CDR2 reads SVGAGI. CDR3: CASSRGPGNTIYF. The DNA for the CDR3 is TGTGCCAGCAGCAGGGGCCCTGGAAACACCATATATTTT.

This clone was counted only a few times. The V gene is TRBV19, the J gene TRBJ1-1; TRBD1 might be the D (5 bases). Trimming took 8 bases from V and 5 from J, leaving 18 bases between them. CDR1 is LNHDA and CDR2 is SQIVND in the germline V gene (reference sequence). This CDR3 is built from 14 residues. The CDR3 spells CASFAQGVWTEAFF. The CDR3 DNA follows: TGTGCCAGTTTCGCCCAGGGTGTATGGACTGAAGCTTTCTTT. Filled out from reference TRBV19 and TRBJ1-1, the complete variable domain reads DGGITQSPKYLFRKEGQNVTLSCEQNLNHDAMYWYRQDPGQGLRLIYYSQIVNDFQKGDIAEGYSVSREKKESFPLTVTSAQKNPTAFYLCASFAQGVWTEAFFGQGTRLTVV.

This chain connects TRBV5-1 to TRBJ2-2, with TRBD1 as a possible D gene (6 bases). V gave up 0 bases and J gave up 3 bases, with 12 bases separating them. The CDR3 is made up of 16 amino acids. Germline CDR1 reads SGHRS; CDR2 reads YFSETQ. The CDR3 DNA is TGCGCCAGCAGCTTGGGACAGGAGTATTACACCGGGGAGCTGTTTTTT. It translates to CASSLGQEYYTGELFF.

This chain connects TRBV9 to TRBJ1-3, with TRBD1 identical over 11 bases. The CDR3 extends over 15 amino acids. The V gene end was trimmed by 5 bases and the J gene end by 2 bases; junction bases not matched to a gene: 3. CDR1 is SGDLS, CDR2 YYNGEE, per germline. The CDR3 region has the DNA TGTGCCAGCAGAGGGACAGGGGGACCTGGAAACACCATATATTTT. Encoded protein: CASRGTGGPGNTIYF.

CDR3 sequence: CASSTTSAYEQYF. Written as DNA, the CDR3 is TGTGCCAGCAGCACCACTAGCGCCTACGAGCAGTACTTC. The V and J genes are TRBV13 and TRBJ2-7, with TRBD2 identical over 7 bases. Germline-derived CDR1 and CDR2 are PRHDT and FYEKMQ (reference sequence). V trimming: 5 bases; J trimming: 2 bases; junction bases outside the gene matches: 3. The CDR3 consists of 13 residues.

The genes are TRBV5-1 and TRBJ2-7, with D possibly being TRBD2 (6 bases). The germline V gene has CDR1 SGHRS and CDR2 YFSETQ. CDR3 length equals 15 residues. The ends were cut back, 3 bases at V and 0 bases at J, with 13 bases in the middle. For the CDR3, the DNA is TGCGCCAGCAGCTCGACTAGTTCGAGCTCCTACGAGCAGTACTTC. Its protein is CASSSTSSSSYEQYF.

This chain links TRBV7-2 with TRBJ1-5, with no clear D. The CDR3 has 14 amino acids. Germline CDR1 and CDR2: SGHTA and FQGNSA. Trimming shortened V by 1 base and J by 6 bases, and 10 bases separated the two germline ends. The CDR3, as DNA: TGTGCCAGCAGCTTAGGGGGAGCCGGTCAGCCCCAGCATTTT. Translated: CASSLGGAGQPQHF. The complete variable domain, with remaining parts taken from reference TRBV7-2 and TRBJ1-5, reads GAGVSQSPSNKVTEKGKDVELRCDPISGHTALYWYRQSLGQGLEFLIYFQGNSAPDKSGLPSDRFSAERTGGSVSTLTIQRTQQEDSAVYLCASSLGGAGQPQHFGDGTRLSIL.

J is TRBJ2-7 and V is TRBV29-1, with 9 nucleotides matching TRBD1. The ends lost 4 bases at V and 4 bases at J; junction bases unmatched: 5. In germline, CDR1 is SQVTM, CDR2 ANQGSEA. The CDR3 loop spans 13 amino acids. The DNA for the CDR3 is TGCAGCGTTGGGGACAGGGAAGGTTACGAGCAGTACTTC. Translation gives CSVGDREGYEQYF.

The chain joins TRBV5-1 to TRBJ1-5; 9 bases agree with TRBD1. The CDR3 has 16 amino acids. V shed 4 bases and J 3 bases; nucleotides not matched to a gene: 8. Germline V gene lookup returns CDR1 SGHRS and CDR2 YFSETQ. As DNA, the CDR3 is TGCGCCAGCAGCGCGACAGGGGGAAATGTCAATCAGCCCCAGCATTTT. It is translated as CASSATGGNVNQPQHF.

This sequence joins TRBV12-3 or TRBV12-4 and TRBJ1-5, with a tentative D call TRBD1 (6 bases). This CDR3 region has 13 residues. The V gene lost 5 bases and the J gene lost 5 bases, with 10 bases spanning the gap. CDR3 protein: CASSTGIDQPQHF. The DNA for the CDR3 is TGTGCCAGCAGTACAGGGATCGATCAGCCCCAGCATTTT.

This chain links TRBV29-1 with TRBJ1-4; the D gene is possibly TRBD1 (5 bases). This CDR3 has 17 residues. Germline loops: CDR1 SQVTM, CDR2 ANQGSEA. V lost 1 base to trimming and J lost 3 bases, with 18 bases between them. The CDR3 DNA reads TGCAGCGTTGAAGGTGGGGGGAGTGGTCCGGCTAATGAAAAACTGTTTTTT. It translates to CSVEGGGSGPANEKLFF.

The gene calls are TRBV6-5 and TRBJ2-7; D might be TRBD1 (5 bases). CDR3 size: 11 residues. The V gene lost 1 base and the J gene lost 10 bases, with 8 bases spanning the gap. CDR1 is MNHEY, CDR2 SVGAGI, per germline. CDR3 nucleotide sequence: TGTGCCAGCAGTTACTTGGGGCAACAGTACTTC. Translated, it gives CASSYLGQQYF.